The 5 T cell receptor beta chains listed next were all sequenced from one sample in a study of long-term antiretroviral therapy in people with HIV. The assay used was immunoSEQ (version v3.0), run at survey level. Clones were read by immunoSEQ multiplex PCR, and TCRdb kept only the in-frame ones, dropping some. The sample has tens of thousands of clones, roughly 80% seen once. The specimen was unsorted PBMCs, collected 1.1 years before starting antiretroviral therapy. These receptors came from a woman between 25 and 40 years old with HIV.

V and J are TRBV30 and TRBJ2-7, with 8 bases matching TRBD2. The junction had 11 bases not matched to a gene; V was cut back by 7 bases and J by 3 bases. CDR3 length: 14 amino acids. Germline V gene lookup returns CDR1 GTSNPN and CDR2 SVGIG (reference sequence). CDR3 DNA: TGTGCCTCCACGGGTCCGGGGGGGGTCTACGAGCAGTACTTC. Translation: CASTGPGGVYEQYF.

The rearrangement joins TRBV14 to TRBJ1-2; TRBD1 is a possible D gene (5 bases). Trimming took 4 bases from V and 4 from J, leaving 13 bases between them. CDR1 SGHDN and CDR2 FVKESK come from the germline V gene. This CDR3 is built from 14 residues. The CDR3 coding sequence is TGTGCCAGCAGCCGGGACGTACTGTCCTATGGCTACACCTTC. This translates into CASSRDVLSYGYTF.

This chain connects TRBV28 to TRBJ1-5; no reliable D call. The V end was cut by 4 bases, the J end by 8 bases, with 9 bases between. Germline assignment: CDR1 MDHEN and CDR2 SYDVKM. The CDR3 extends over 12 amino acids. CDR3 bases: TGTGCCAGCAGTTCCCCGCCGGAGCCCCAGCATTTT. This gives the protein CASSSPPEPQHF.

The V and J genes are TRBV5-5 and TRBJ2-7; D not resolved. V was pared by 3 bases and J by 4 bases, with 14 bases between. There are 14 residues in the CDR3. Germline lookup yields CDR1 SGHKS and CDR2 YYEKEE (reference sequence). The CDR3, as DNA: TGTGCCAGCAGCTATACCCAGGAACTATACGAGCAGTACTTC. It is translated as CASSYTQELYEQYF.

The chain couples TRBV5-1 to TRBJ2-3; no clear D. CDR1 is SGHRS and CDR2 is YFSETQ in the germline V gene. Trimming shortened V by 4 bases and J by 0 bases, and 9 bases separated the two germline ends. The CDR3 loop spans 14 amino acids. The chain's CDR3 is CASSPRRSTDTQYF. In nucleotides, the CDR3 is TGCGCCAGCAGCCCGCGACGGAGCACAGATACGCAGTATTTT.